This T cell receptor (beta chain) stems from a study of CD8+CD57+ T cells in acquired aplastic anemia. Study at large: Each DNA sample taken from sorted CD4+ and CD8+ cells came to about 3 ug on average.

Only patients with CD8+CD57+ cell expansion on flow cytometry were chosen for sequencing. Receipt of therapy had not occurred in any patient by the time of blood sampling. Germline CDR1 is SEHNR and CDR2 is FQNEAQ (reference sequence). The CDR3 has 13 amino acids. V was pared by 1 base and J by 6 bases, with 9 bases between. Using genomic DNA as the template, TCR beta VDJ and CDR3 profiling was carried out. TCRdb reanalysed the reads using MiXCR and keeps one entry per CDR3 protein. The profile covers over 150,000 distinct CDR3 sequences, with more than 60% appearing a single time and under 45% taken by the ten largest.

This sequence originates from a human donor with aplastic anemia. The chain employs TRBV7-9 and TRBJ1-1; D may be TRBD1 (5 bases). Sequenced: sorted CD4+, CD8+, or CD8+CD57+ T cells (not recorded which) from PBMCs. The CDR3 DNA is TGTGCCAGCAGCTTAGGCCACAGGTCTGAAGCTTTCTTT. Protein product: CASSLGHRSEAFF.